Listed below are T cell receptor beta chains from one sample, sequenced in a study of CD8 T cells in Susac syndrome. A single record per CDR3 protein comes from TCRdb applying MiXCR to the immunoSEQ multiplex PCR reads. Of 120,000 or so distinct CDR3 sequences detected, 94% appear once; the ten largest clones hold about 0.098%. The sequenced sample was CD4+ T cells from PBMCs. Source of these receptors: a human donor in good health. The CDR3 runs from the conserved cysteine through the conserved F or W. A D gene is named only where the DNA matches it firmly. Size values are once, few and many counts, or a class for expanded clones, and some rows have none.

CDR3nt	CDR3aa	d_gene	v_gene	j_gene	abundance
TGTGCCAGCTCACCGGCGGGGGGGAACACAGATACGCAGTATTTT	CASSPAGGNTDTQYF	TRBD2	TRBV18	TRBJ2-3	-
TGTGCCACCAGCAGAGATTCGTACGGAGGGGTTGGTTTCGGTCAGCCCCAGCATTTT	CATSRDSYGGVGFGQPQHF	-	TRBV15	TRBJ1-5	-
TGTGCCAGCAGCTGGACAGCATCGGGGCTCACCTTC	CASSWTASGLTF	-	TRBV5-6	TRBJ1-2	-
TGTGCCAGCAGCCCAGGAGTGGCTGCCCTAGGAGATACGCAGTATTTT	CASSPGVAALGDTQYF	-	TRBV14	TRBJ2-3	-
TGCAGTGCTAGAGAGGGGGGGCACCGTAGCACAGATACGCAGTATTTT	CSAREGGHRSTDTQYF	-	TRBV20-1	TRBJ2-3	-
TGTGCCATCAGTGAGGTCACACAAGAGACCCAGTACTTC	CAISEVTQETQYF	-	TRBV10-3	TRBJ2-5	-
TGCAGTGCTAGAGATTACTCCCCGACTAGCGGGAGCTCCTACGAGCAGTACTTC	CSARDYSPTSGSSYEQYF	TRBD2	TRBV20-1	TRBJ2-7	-
TGTGCCAGCAGTCAGGGGGAGCAGTTCTTC	CASSQGEQFF	-	TRBV6-6	TRBJ2-1	-
TGTGCCAGCAGCCACAATGAGGGGGCAGATACGCAGTATTTT	CASSHNEGADTQYF	-	TRBV3-1	TRBJ2-3	-
TGTGCCAGCAGCTTGGATACTCGGGGCGGCTATGGCTACACCTTC	CASSLDTRGGYGYTF	-	TRBV5-8	TRBJ1-2	-
TGTGCCAGCACCCCCCCCGGGAGCTCCTATAATTCACCCCTCCACTTT	CASTPPGSSYNSPLHF	-	TRBV7-2	TRBJ1-6	-
TGTGCCAGCAGCCCTCGAGGGGCAAGGAACACCATATATTTT	CASSPRGARNTIYF	-	TRBV7-2	TRBJ1-3	-
TGTGCCAGCTCTCCCAGACTAACGAACACCGGGGAGCTGTTTTTT	CASSPRLTNTGELFF	-	TRBV18	TRBJ2-2	-
TGCAGTGCTAAGGGGACGGCGAACACTGAAGCTTTCTTT	CSAKGTANTEAFF	-	TRBV20-1	TRBJ1-1	-
TGTGCCAGCAGCACTTATGGGGGGGACCACGAGCAGTACTTC	CASSTYGGDHEQYF	TRBD2	TRBV7-9	TRBJ2-7	-
TGTGCCAGCAGGATACAGGGGTTGGGAGAGACCCAGTACTTC	CASRIQGLGETQYF	TRBD1	TRBV27	TRBJ2-5	-
TGTGCCTGGAGTTTAGATTCACCCCTCCACTTT	CAWSLDSPLHF	-	TRBV30	TRBJ1-6	-
TGTGCCAGCAGTTACTCTCCTGGGAGCTATGGCTACACCTTC	CASSYSPGSYGYTF	-	TRBV6-5	TRBJ1-2	-
TGTGCCAGCAGTTACATCTCAGCGGGAGTTCCTGAGCAGTACTTC	CASSYISAGVPEQYF	TRBD2	TRBV6-5	TRBJ2-7	-
TGTGCCAGCAGTTCGTTGGCAGTTACCTACGAGCAGTACTTC	CASSSLAVTYEQYF	-	TRBV6-5	TRBJ2-7	-
TGTGCCAGCAGTTTGATGGGGGTCCACGAGCAGTACTTC	CASSLMGVHEQYF	-	TRBV28	TRBJ2-7	few
TGTGCCAGCAGTTCCTCTATACAAGAGACCCAGTACTTC	CASSSSIQETQYF	-	TRBV12-3/TRBV12-4	TRBJ2-5	-
TGTGCCAGCAGCCCCCTTGGTTTGGCGGATCTAGCCAAAAACATTCAGTACTTC	CASSPLGLADLAKNIQYF	-	TRBV7-6	TRBJ2-4	once
TGTGCCACCAGTGATTTTCGGGGGGTTAATGAGCAGTTCTTC	CATSDFRGVNEQFF	TRBD2	TRBV24-1	TRBJ2-1	-
TGCAGCGTTGACGAACCGGGTGGCGGGAGGCCGTATTACAATGAGCAGTTCTTC	CSVDEPGGGRPYYNEQFF	TRBD2	TRBV29-1	TRBJ2-1	-
TGCGCCAGCAGCTTCCAGGGGACAGGGGCCGGGGAGCTGTTTTTT	CASSFQGTGAGELFF	TRBD1	TRBV5-1	TRBJ2-2	-
TGTGCCAGTAGTATCGTCGGTCTGGAAGCTTTCTTT	CASSIVGLEAFF	-	TRBV19	TRBJ1-1	-
TGTGCCAGCAGCGAGACGGGGAACTATGGCTACACCTTC	CASSETGNYGYTF	-	TRBV3-1	TRBJ1-2	-
TGTGCCAGCAAGGCTGGACAGGGCCATTCACCCCTCCACTTT	CASKAGQGHSPLHF	TRBD1	TRBV6-2/TRBV6-3	TRBJ1-6	-
TGTGCCAGCGCCGACTTCCAAGAGACCCAGTACTTC	CASADFQETQYF	-	TRBV12-3/TRBV12-4	TRBJ2-5	-
TGTGCCATCAGCCAAGACAGCTCGACCGGGGAGCTGTTTTTT	CAISQDSSTGELFF	-	TRBV10-3	TRBJ2-2	-
TGTGCCAGCAGAGCAGGGACAGGGGGCGCCGAGCAGTACTTC	CASRAGTGGAEQYF	TRBD1	TRBV2	TRBJ2-7	-
TGTGCCAGCAGCTTACGGACCGGGACTAGCGGGCACTCGTACTACCAAGAGACCCAGTACTTC	CASSLRTGTSGHSYYQETQYF	TRBD2	TRBV5-4	TRBJ2-5	-
TGTGCCAGCTCACCAAACATGTACGAGCAGTACTTC	CASSPNMYEQYF	-	TRBV18	TRBJ2-7	-
TGTGCCAGTGACGGAGTTTATAGCAATCAGCCCCAGCATTTT	CASDGVYSNQPQHF	-	TRBV28	TRBJ1-5	-
TGCGCCAGCAGCCCCCACCCAGAGACCCAGTACTTC	CASSPHPETQYF	-	TRBV5-1	TRBJ2-5	-
TGTGCCAGCAGCGTAAGCGGCAATCAGCCCCAGCATTTT	CASSVSGNQPQHF	-	TRBV9	TRBJ1-5	-